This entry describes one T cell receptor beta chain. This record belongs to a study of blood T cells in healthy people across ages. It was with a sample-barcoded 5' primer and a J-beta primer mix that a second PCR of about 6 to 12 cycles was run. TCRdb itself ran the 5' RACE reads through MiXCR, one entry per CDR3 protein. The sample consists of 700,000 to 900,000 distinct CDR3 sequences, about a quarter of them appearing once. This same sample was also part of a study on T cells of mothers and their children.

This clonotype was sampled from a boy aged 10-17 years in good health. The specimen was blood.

The chain's CDR3 is CASTGEVGTEAFF. In DNA form, the CDR3 reads TGCGCCAGCACAGGGGAGGTTGGGACTGAAGCTTTCTTT. This chain joins TRBV5-1 and TRBJ1-1; possible D gene TRBD1, 6 bases. The germline V gene encodes CDR1 SGHRS and CDR2 YFSETQ. Trimming removed 6 bases from V and 5 bases from J, with 14 bases in between. The CDR3 is 13 residues long.